A selection of T cell receptor beta chains follows, all from one sample in a study of cytomegalovirus exposure and HLA in healthy donors. Libraries were prepared by immunoSEQ multiplex PCR; TCRdb keeps only in-frame clonotypes and omits some of them. This table has approximately 200,000 clones, 79% appearing once. Sequenced material: PBMCs. The receptors stem from a girl aged 10 to 17 in good health and CMV-seropositive. Both conserved end residues are part of each CDR3. D genes are given only for firm matches. Clone size is stated in some rows and not others, as once, few, many or a class when expanded.

.,TRBV30,.,TRBJ1-5,CAWAPQGFQPQHF,TGTGCCTGGGCACCCCAGGGGTTTCAGCCCCAGCATTTT
.,TRBV5-8,.,TRBJ2-3,CASSLAEHGDTDTQYF,TGTGCCAGCAGCTTGGCCGAACACGGAGACACAGATACGCAGTATTTT
TRBD1,TRBV7-8,.,TRBJ1-5,CASSWGQGGKLAQHF,TGTGCCAGCAGCTGGGGGCAGGGGGGTAAATTGGCCCAGCATTTT
.,TRBV4-1,.,TRBJ2-4,CASSQDEVIQYF,TGCGCCAGCAGCCAAGATGAGGTCATTCAGTACTTC
.,TRBV5-5,.,TRBJ2-2,CASSLVYQFTGELFF,TGTGCCAGCAGCTTGGTATACCAGTTCACCGGGGAGCTGTTTTTT
.,TRBV6-5,.,TRBJ2-1,CASTAIGKAFNEQFF,TGTGCCAGCACCGCGATCGGGAAAGCTTTTAATGAGCAGTTCTTC
TRBD1,TRBV18,once,TRBJ1-2,CASSPRGQGNYGYTF,TGTGCCAGCTCACCACGAGGACAGGGGAACTATGGCTACACCTTC
.,TRBV5-1,.,TRBJ2-2,CASSFSGELFF,TGCGCCAGCAGCTTCTCCGGGGAGCTGTTTTTT
.,TRBV2,.,TRBJ2-5,CASGGGGQETQYF,TGTGCCAGCGGAGGGGGGGGCCAAGAGACCCAGTACTTC
.,TRBV12-1,.,TRBJ2-7,CASSFGLAGGGLEQYF,TGTGCCAGCAGCTTTGGGCTAGCGGGAGGAGGTCTCGAGCAGTACTTC
.,TRBV4-3,.,TRBJ2-2,CASSQDTFGSGELFF,TGCGCCAGCAGCCAAGATACCTTCGGGTCCGGGGAGCTGTTTTTT
TRBD1,TRBV30,.,TRBJ2-7,CAWSVGRGRFGYEQYF,TGTGCCTGGAGTGTAGGAAGGGGGCGGTTTGGCTACGAGCAGTACTTC
.,TRBV10-1,.,TRBJ2-5,CASRKPRDQETQYF,TGCGCCAGCAGGAAGCCGAGGGACCAAGAGACCCAGTACTTC
TRBD2,TRBV2,.,TRBJ2-7,CASTPPGGGSYEQYF,TGTGCCAGCACCCCACCGGGGGGGGGCTCCTACGAGCAGTACTTC
.,TRBV7-2,.,TRBJ2-2,CASSSNPKRGTGELFF,TGTGCCAGCAGCTCCAATCCCAAACGGGGCACCGGGGAGCTGTTTTTT
TRBD1,TRBV29-1,.,TRBJ2-3,CSVRTGQSTDTQYF,TGCAGCGTCCGGACAGGGCAAAGCACAGATACGCAGTATTTT